The 8 T cell receptor beta chains below all came from one sample that was sequenced in a study of T cells in localized non-small cell lung cancer. The repertoire was sequenced with immunoSEQ multiplex PCR; TCRdb's copy has only in-frame clones and lacks some. The table has about 7,000 clones, 50% seen once. Here the sequenced sample was lymph node tissue, taken before any cancer treatment. These receptors came from an older female donor with stage I lung adenocarcinoma.

The chain combines TRBV9 with TRBJ1-1, with D unresolved. Germline CDR1 is SGDLS and CDR2 is YYNGEE. The ends were cut back, 0 bases at V and 0 bases at J, with 6 bases in the middle. The CDR3 is made up of 14 amino acids. The CDR3 region is CASSVGAVNTEAFF. The CDR3, as DNA: TGTGCCAGCAGCGTAGGTGCGGTGAACACTGAAGCTTTCTTT.

This clone was counted only a few times. V gene TRBV6-8 combines with J gene TRBJ1-1; D unresolved. V gave up 5 bases and J gave up 3 bases, with 13 bases separating them. In germline, CDR1 is MNHGY, CDR2 SAAAGT. CDR3 length: 14 amino acids. The CDR3 region is CASSPVGGDTEAFF. The CDR3 coding sequence is TGTGCCAGCAGTCCCGTCGGCGGGGACACTGAAGCTTTCTTT.

V usage is TRBV28 and J usage is TRBJ1-1; D is unresolved. Germline V gives CDR1 MDHEN, CDR2 SYDVKM. V was pared by 6 bases and J by 11 bases, with 16 bases between. This CDR3 has 12 residues. The CDR3 bases are TGTGCCAGCAGCTATCGGACCCTGAGGGCTTTCTTT. This codes for CASSYRTLRAFF.

The chain recombines TRBV19 with TRBJ1-2; D ambiguous. V gave up 5 bases and J gave up 4 bases, with 8 bases separating them. CDR1 and CDR2 from the germline V gene are LNHDA and SQIVND (reference sequence). The CDR3 contains 12 residues. DNA of the CDR3: TGTGCCAGTAGTCGGCAGGCCTATGGCTACACCTTC. It specifies CASSRQAYGYTF.

The chain links TRBV23-1 to TRBJ2-2, with 14 bases aligning to TRBD2. TRBV23-1 is assigned to the ORF class and has an uncertain function. This CDR3 has 18 amino acids. J gave up 5 bases and V 6 bases, and 11 bases lay outside the gene matches. CDR3 loop: CASSPGLAGEGGTGELFF. Written as DNA, the CDR3 is TGCGCCAGCAGCCCGGGACTAGCGGGAGAAGGGGGAACCGGGGAGCTGTTTTTT.

This clone has only a few counts. The rearrangement uses TRBV23-1 and TRBJ2-7; D is perhaps TRBD1 (5 bases). TRBV23-1 is flagged as an ORF with uncertain function. This CDR3 is 15 amino acids long. V was trimmed by 6 bases and J by 2 bases, leaving 17 bases between them. The CDR3 bases are TGCGCCAGCAGCCAAGCTCTCTCAGGGACCTACGAGCAGTACTTC. Protein product: CASSQALSGTYEQYF.

This chain connects TRBV18 to TRBJ1-2, with D possibly matching TRBD1 (5 bases). The CDR3 runs to 13 residues. The V end was cut by 3 bases, the J end by 6 bases, with 11 bases between. The V gene's germline CDR1 is KGHSH and CDR2 LQKENI. The CDR3 is CASSPVQADGYTF. The CDR3 DNA sequence: TGTGCCAGCTCACCTGTACAGGCTGATGGCTACACCTTC.

This clone turned up a few times. The chain has TRBV11-3 and TRBJ2-2, with TRBD1 matching over 7 bases. Germline CDR1 reads SGHNT; CDR2 reads YENEEA. The CDR3 runs 15 residues. The J segment lost 2 bases and the V segment lost 5 bases, leaving 5 bases of the junction unmatched. DNA for the CDR3: TGTGCCAGCAGCCCTACAGGGGTAAACACCGGGGAGCTGTTTTTT. Its translation is CASSPTGVNTGELFF.